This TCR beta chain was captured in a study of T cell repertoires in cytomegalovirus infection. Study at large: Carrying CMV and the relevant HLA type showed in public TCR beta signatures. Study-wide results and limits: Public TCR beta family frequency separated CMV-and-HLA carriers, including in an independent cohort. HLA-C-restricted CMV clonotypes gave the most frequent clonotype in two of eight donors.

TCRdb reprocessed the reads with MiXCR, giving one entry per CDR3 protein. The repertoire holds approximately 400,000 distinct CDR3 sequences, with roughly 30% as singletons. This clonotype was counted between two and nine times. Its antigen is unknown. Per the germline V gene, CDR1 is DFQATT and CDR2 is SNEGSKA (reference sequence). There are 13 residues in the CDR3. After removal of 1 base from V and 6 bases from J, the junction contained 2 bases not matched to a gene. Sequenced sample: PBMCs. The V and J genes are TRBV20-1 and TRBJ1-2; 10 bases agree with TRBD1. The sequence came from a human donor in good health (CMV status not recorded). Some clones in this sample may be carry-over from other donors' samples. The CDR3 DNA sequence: TGCAGTGCTAGAGCGGGACAGGGGAATGGCTACACCTTC. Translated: CSARAGQGNGYTF.